The 31 T cell receptor beta chains presented below share a single source sample, sequenced in a study of cytomegalovirus exposure and HLA in healthy donors. TCRdb's copy holds only in-frame clones and misses some; the assay was immunoSEQ multiplex PCR. This sample has approximately 72,000 clones, with 94% found just once. Sequenced: PBMCs. The receptors come from a young woman in good health and CMV-seronegative.

The chain joins TRBV4-1 to TRBJ1-3; D uncertain. V was clipped by 2 bases and J by 0 bases, with 8 bases between them. The V gene's germline CDR1 is MGHRA and CDR2 YSYEKL. The CDR3 runs 15 residues. The chain's CDR3 is CASSQSSLSGNTIYF. In DNA form, the CDR3 reads TGCGCCAGCAGCCAATCAAGCCTCTCTGGAAACACCATATATTTT.

This clone was seen once. The V gene is TRBV5-6, the J gene TRBJ1-1; TRBD1 matches 7 bases. Germline-derived CDR1 and CDR2 are SGHDT and YYEEEE. Trimming cost V 0 bases and J 2 bases; bases outside gene matches: 10. This CDR3 contains 17 residues. In DNA form, the CDR3 reads TGTGCCAGCAGCTTGGCCATACTCGACAGGGATAACACTGAAGCTTTCTTT. Residues: CASSLAILDRDNTEAFF.

This chain joins TRBV7-2 and TRBJ2-2, with a weak D call TRBD2 (7 bases). Trimming removed 7 bases at V and 7 bases at J, with 13 bases between. From germline, CDR1 is SGHTA and CDR2 FQGNSA. The length of the CDR3 is 13 residues. For the CDR3, the DNA is TGTGCCAGCACCCTAGGGGGGGTCGGGGAGCTGTTTTTT. This encodes CASTLGGVGELFF.

The chain is built from TRBV2 and TRBJ1-1, with D possibly being TRBD1 (6 bases). The germline V gene has CDR1 SNHLY and CDR2 FYNNEI. The ends were cut back, 6 bases at V and 11 bases at J, with 19 bases in the middle. The CDR3 is made up of 13 amino acids. The CDR3 bases are TGTGCCAGCAGCTCCCCAGGGGTAGTGTCCGCTTTCTTT. It translates to CASSSPGVVSAFF. The whole variable domain, filled in from reference TRBV2 and TRBJ1-1, reads EPEVTQTPSHQVTQMGQEVILRCVPISNHLYFYWYRQILGQKVEFLVSFYNNEISEKSEIFDDQFSVERPDGSNFTLKIRSTKLEDSAMYFCASSSPGVVSAFFGQGTRLTVV.

The chain uses TRBV29-1 and TRBJ1-5; D not resolved. The V end was cut by 6 bases, the J end by 6 bases, with 18 bases between. The CDR3 totals 14 residues. Looked up from germline, CDR1 is SQVTM and CDR2 is ANQGSEA. The CDR3 DNA follows: TGCAGCGTCAGCCCAGGCGGAGGAAGTCAGCCCCAGCATTTT. Translated, it gives CSVSPGGGSQPQHF. The full variable domain, completed using reference TRBV29-1 and TRBJ1-5, is SAVISQKPSRDICQRGTSLTIQCQVDSQVTMMFWYRQQPGQSLTLIATANQGSEATYESGFVIDKFPISRPNLTFSTLTVSNMSPEDSSIYLCSVSPGGGSQPQHFGDGTRLSIL.

The V and J genes are TRBV6-5 and TRBJ2-2; TRBD2 might be the D (5 bases). CDR1 is MNHEY and CDR2 is SVGAGI in the germline V gene. Trimming pared 6 bases from V and 6 bases from J, leaving 8 bases between. The CDR3 loop spans 12 amino acids. The CDR3 DNA is TGTGCCAGCAGGGACGGGGCCGGGGAGCTGTTTTTT. Amino acid sequence: CASRDGAGELFF.

The rearrangement uses TRBV6-1 and TRBJ2-1; 9 bases map to TRBD2. Germline values: CDR1 MNHNS, CDR2 SASEGT. This CDR3 contains 15 residues. V lost 0 bases to trimming and J lost 4 bases; unmatched junction nucleotides: 1. CDR3 DNA sequence: TGTGCCAGCAGTGAAGCTAGCGGGGGTTACAATGAGCAGTTCTTC. Its protein product is CASSEASGGYNEQFF.

This chain connects TRBV4-2 to TRBJ2-5; 7 bases fit TRBD1. Germline V gives CDR1 LGHNA, CDR2 YNFKEQ. CDR3 length equals 14 residues. V was pared by 5 bases and J by 1 base, with 4 bases of the junction left unmatched. The DNA of the CDR3 is TGTGCCAGCAGCGTCGGGGACAGCCAAGAGACCCAGTACTTC. Translated, it gives CASSVGDSQETQYF.

This chain uses TRBV6-1 with TRBJ1-1; D perhaps matches TRBD1 (5 bases). Looked up from germline, CDR1 is MNHNS and CDR2 is SASEGT. This CDR3 region has 15 residues. Trimming pared 5 bases from V and 3 bases from J, leaving 16 bases between. The CDR3: CASSLLGGGDTEAFF. As DNA, the CDR3 is TGTGCCAGCAGTCTTTTGGGTGGGGGGGACACTGAAGCTTTCTTT.

This chain uses TRBV29-1 with TRBJ1-3, with 10 bases matching TRBD1. Germline V gives CDR1 SQVTM, CDR2 ANQGSEA. There are 15 residues in the CDR3. V was clipped by 6 bases and J by 4 bases; unmatched bases: 9. As DNA, the CDR3 is TGCAGCGTGACGCTGGGACAGGGGTTGGGAAACACCATATATTTT. This translates into CSVTLGQGLGNTIYF.

This chain joins TRBV5-1 and TRBJ1-1, with D possibly matching TRBD1 (6 bases). This CDR3 has 14 residues. V dropped 1 base and J dropped 3 bases, with 10 bases sitting between them. Germline loops: CDR1 SGHRS, CDR2 YFSETQ. CDR3 amino acids: CASSLYTGHTEAFF. The CDR3 DNA sequence: TGCGCCAGCAGCTTGTATACAGGGCACACTGAAGCTTTCTTT.

This sequence joins TRBV28 and TRBJ2-3; 10 bases line up with TRBD1. J gave up 2 bases and V 4 bases, and 9 bases lay outside the gene matches. Germline CDR1 MDHEN, CDR2 SYDVKM. This CDR3 is built from 17 residues. The CDR3 DNA follows: TGTGCCAGCAGTTACTGGTCCGGGACAGGGGACACAGATACGCAGTATTTT. It specifies CASSYWSGTGDTDTQYF.

The gene calls are TRBV4-2 and TRBJ1-4, with 10 bases lining up with TRBD1. The CDR3 extends over 16 amino acids. V lost 2 bases to trimming and J lost 10 bases; unmatched junction nucleotides: 10. CDR1 is LGHNA, CDR2 YNFKEQ, per germline. Written as DNA, the CDR3 is TGTGCCAGCAGCCAACCCCAAGACAGGGGGCGCGGAAAACTGTTTTTT. It is translated as CASSQPQDRGRGKLFF.

With regard to this clone: One end of the junction is discordant with germline, which a read error may explain. This rearrangement joins TRBV6-6 to TRBJ2-7, with TRBD1 identical over 7 bases. This CDR3 is built from 11 residues. Per germline, CDR1 MNHNY and CDR2 SVGAGI (reference sequence). The CDR3 DNA is TGTGCCAGCAGCACTGAGGGGGCATTGAACTTC. Its protein is CASSTEGALNF.

The chain combines TRBV2 with TRBJ1-2; no firm D call. Between the trimmed V and J ends, which lost 6 bases and 3 bases, there was a span of 11 bases. Looked up from germline, CDR1 is SNHLY and CDR2 is FYNNEI. The length of the CDR3 is 13 residues. The CDR3 sequence is CASSATGYYGYTF. The CDR3, as DNA: TGTGCCAGCAGCGCTACGGGTTACTATGGCTACACCTTC.

V gene TRBV30 combines with J gene TRBJ2-1; D not certain. The CDR3 is 13 amino acids. Germline lookup yields CDR1 GTSNPN and CDR2 SVGIG (reference sequence). V lost 0 bases to trimming and J lost 8 bases, with 11 bases between them. CDR3 loop: CAWSVNSPHEQFF. DNA of the CDR3: TGTGCCTGGAGTGTAAACTCTCCGCATGAGCAGTTCTTC.

V usage is TRBV6-5 and J usage is TRBJ2-7; D may be TRBD2 (6 bases). The CDR3 has 13 residues. The V gene lost 2 bases and the J gene lost 2 bases, with 7 bases spanning the gap. The germline gives CDR1 MNHEY, CDR2 SVGAGI. CDR3 DNA sequence: TGTGCCAGCAGTTACGGGGAGGCCTACGAGCAGTACTTC. Amino acid sequence: CASSYGEAYEQYF.

The V call is TRBV5-1, the J call TRBJ1-4; 7 positions agree with TRBD1. This CDR3 spans 15 amino acids. Germline CDR1 is SGHRS and CDR2 is YFSETQ. J lost 0 bases, V lost 4 bases, and 3 bases had no gene match. CDR3: CASSPQGATNEKLFF. CDR3 in DNA: TGCGCCAGCAGCCCCCAGGGGGCAACTAATGAAAAACTGTTTTTT.

V is TRBV27 and J is TRBJ1-5; 9 nucleotides align to TRBD1. The CDR3 has 14 residues. The trim removed 6 bases at V and 6 bases at J, leaving 6 bases unmatched. Germline lookup yields CDR1 MNHEY and CDR2 SMNVEV (reference sequence). The DNA for the CDR3 is TGTGCCAGCAGGGGGACAGGGTCTCTTCAGCCCCAGCATTTT. It codes for CASRGTGSLQPQHF.

The chain is built from TRBV29-1 and TRBJ2-7, with D possibly being TRBD1 (6 bases). V was trimmed by 6 bases and J by 1 base, leaving 7 bases between them. The CDR3 is made up of 11 amino acids. Germline CDR1 is SQVTM and CDR2 is ANQGSEA. DNA of the CDR3: TGCAGCGTCGGACAGTCCTACGAGCAGTACTTC. It codes for CSVGQSYEQYF.

This clone was detected only once. V usage is TRBV5-1 and J usage is TRBJ1-1; tentatively, D is TRBD1 (5 bases). Trimming removed 4 bases from V and 5 bases from J, with 21 bases in between. There are 16 residues in the CDR3. Germline assignment: CDR1 SGHRS and CDR2 YFSETQ. The CDR3 here is CASSPRVGEFGTEAFF. CDR3 coding DNA: TGCGCCAGCAGCCCCAGGGTAGGAGAGTTTGGGACTGAAGCTTTCTTT.

This chain uses TRBV15 with TRBJ2-1, with 8 bases aligning to TRBD1. The CDR3 contains 15 residues. V was clipped by 3 bases and J by 5 bases; unmatched bases: 6. Germline-derived CDR1 and CDR2 are LNHNV and YYDKDF (reference sequence). As DNA, the CDR3 is TGTGCCACCAGCAGTGGGACAGGTCCCAACAATGAGCAGTTCTTC. This sequence encodes CATSSGTGPNNEQFF.

The chain employs TRBV19 and TRBJ2-7, with 7 bases lining up with TRBD1. This CDR3 is 12 amino acids long. J was trimmed by 3 bases and V by 7 bases; bases with no gene match: 3. The germline CDR1 and CDR2 sequences are LNHDA and SQIVND (reference sequence). The DNA for the CDR3 is TGTGCCAGTACCTCAGGGGGCTACGAGCAGTACTTC. Its protein is CASTSGGYEQYF.

V gene TRBV28 combines with J gene TRBJ1-4, with TRBD1 as a possible D gene (5 bases). Trimming pared 7 bases from V and 1 base from J, leaving 16 bases between. The germline gives CDR1 MDHEN, CDR2 SYDVKM. This CDR3 contains 16 residues. The CDR3 reads CASTQGAVGTNEKLFF. Here the CDR3 DNA reads TGTGCCAGCACCCAAGGGGCAGTAGGAACTAATGAAAAACTGTTTTTT.

The rearrangement links TRBV15 to TRBJ1-5, with a tentative D call TRBD1 (5 bases). This CDR3 is built from 17 residues. With 3 bases removed from V and 0 bases from J, the gap between germline ends came to 15 bases. Looked up from germline, CDR1 is LNHNV and CDR2 is YYDKDF (reference sequence). CDR3 in amino acids: CATSRGGIRGSNQPQHF. CDR3 DNA sequence: TGTGCCACCAGCAGGGGGGGAATTAGGGGTAGCAATCAGCCCCAGCATTTT.

V gene TRBV2 combines with J gene TRBJ1-1; 7 bases map to TRBD1. Germline CDR1 SNHLY, CDR2 FYNNEI. This CDR3 contains 14 residues. The V gene end was trimmed by 3 bases and the J gene end by 2 bases; junction bases not matched to a gene: 3. CDR3 nucleotides: TGTGCCAGCAGTGACAGGGGGGACAACACTGAAGCTTTCTTT. Encoded protein: CASSDRGDNTEAFF. Complete variable domain (other parts from reference TRBV2 and TRBJ1-1): EPEVTQTPSHQVTQMGQEVILRCVPISNHLYFYWYRQILGQKVEFLVSFYNNEISEKSEIFDDQFSVERPDGSNFTLKIRSTKLEDSAMYFCASSDRGDNTEAFFGQGTRLTVV.

The chain recombines TRBV9 with TRBJ1-4; D is possibly TRBD1 (5 bases). The CDR3 contains 15 residues. The germline V gene has CDR1 SGDLS and CDR2 YYNGEE. V gave up 0 bases and J gave up 8 bases, with 14 bases separating them. For the CDR3, the DNA is TGTGCCAGCAGCGTAGGGGTTGCGGAGGGGGAAAAACTGTTTTTT. It is translated as CASSVGVAEGEKLFF.

This clone was counted once. V usage is TRBV2 and J usage is TRBJ2-5; TRBD2 might be the D (6 bases). Germline V gene lookup returns CDR1 SNHLY and CDR2 FYNNEI. There are 13 residues in the CDR3. The V end lost 8 bases, the J end lost 5 bases, and 15 bases lay between the germline ends. The CDR3 is CASGPGGRETQYF. The CDR3 DNA reads TGTGCCAGCGGTCCTGGAGGGCGGGAGACCCAGTACTTC.

The chain links TRBV30 to TRBJ1-6; tentatively, D is TRBD1 (5 bases). This CDR3 comprises 13 residues. In germline, CDR1 is GTSNPN, CDR2 SVGIG (reference sequence). V gave up 0 bases and J gave up 8 bases, with 8 bases separating them. CDR3 sequence (DNA): TGTGCCTGGAGTGTAAAGGGGTATTCACCCCTCCACTTT. It codes for CAWSVKGYSPLHF.

The chain joins TRBV2 to TRBJ1-1, with no clear D. V gave up 2 bases and J gave up 0 bases, with 10 bases separating them. Germline CDR1 is SNHLY and CDR2 is FYNNEI. This CDR3 spans 15 amino acids. This CDR3 reads CASSELLGMNTEAFF. DNA of the CDR3: TGTGCCAGCAGTGAACTGCTAGGAATGAACACTGAAGCTTTCTTT.

The chain joins TRBV19 to TRBJ1-5; 7 bases are shared with TRBD1. With V trimmed by 4 bases and J by 0 bases, 6 bases remained unmatched. This CDR3 has 16 amino acids. Germline assignment: CDR1 LNHDA and CDR2 SQIVND (reference sequence). As DNA, the CDR3 is TGTGCCAGTAGTACGTTCGGACAGGATAGCAATCAGCCCCAGCATTTT. Translated: CASSTFGQDSNQPQHF. Variable domain in full (rest from reference TRBV19 and TRBJ1-5): DGGITQSPKYLFRKEGQNVTLSCEQNLNHDAMYWYRQDPGQGLRLIYYSQIVNDFQKGDIAEGYSVSREKKESFPLTVTSAQKNPTAFYLCASSTFGQDSNQPQHFGDGTRLSIL.